This T cell receptor (beta chain) was captured in a study of blood T cell repertoires in COVID-19. Study context: The origin of the acute and convalescent COVID-19 samples was the United States, Italy and Spain. Sample material is recorded as cDNA or gDNA derived from T cells, B-cell-depleted T cells, or PBMCs.

The CDR3 length is 13 residues. The V end was cut by 1 base, the J end by 12 bases, with 13 bases between. Germline values: CDR1 SGHTA, CDR2 FQGNSA. Clones were read by immunoSEQ multiplex PCR, and TCRdb kept only the in-frame ones, dropping some. The sample shows about 52,000 clones, about nine tenths of them seen only once. This clone was counted a single time. This receptor was taken from a man older than 75 with active or convalescent COVID-19. Sequences were obtained from peripheral blood. The chain employs TRBV7-2 and TRBJ2-1; D call uncertain. CDR3 protein: CASSLGAFAVQFF. The CDR3 nucleotides read TGTGCCAGCAGCTTAGGGGCTTTTGCTGTGCAGTTCTTC.